The clone carrying this T cell receptor (beta chain) was detected only a few times. Its antigen is unknown. The data stem from a study of T-cell reconstitution after alpha-beta-depleted transplantation in children. Regarding the study as a whole: Reported findings indicate that, about two months after transplant, alpha-beta T cells came from several hundred expanded clones, which were derived from non-depleted graft cells. Once a year had passed after transplant, T-cell counts and diversity came mostly from newly produced T cells.

This CDR3 is 13 amino acids long. Germline V gene lookup returns CDR1 SEHNR and CDR2 FQNEAQ (reference sequence). V was shortened by 0 bases and J by 9 bases, with 6 bases between the two germline ends. Unique molecular identifiers were incorporated during preparation of the TCRbeta library. TCRdb reprocessed the PCR reads via MiXCR and lists one record per CDR3 protein. The table shows fewer than 450,000 distinct CDR3 sequences, with around 15% occurring only once. The chain recombines TRBV7-9 with TRBJ1-6; the D is unclear. The sequence was collected from a male patient aged 2-9 years who had a stem cell transplant for acute lymphoblastic leukemia, so the T cells may come from the graft donor. The input for sequencing was PBMCs, mostly from graft donor cells, taken 360 days after TCRalphabeta/CD19-depleted stem cell transplant. CDR3 region: CASSLADFSPLHF. For the CDR3, the DNA is TGTGCCAGCAGCTTAGCGGACTTTTCACCCCTCCACTTT.